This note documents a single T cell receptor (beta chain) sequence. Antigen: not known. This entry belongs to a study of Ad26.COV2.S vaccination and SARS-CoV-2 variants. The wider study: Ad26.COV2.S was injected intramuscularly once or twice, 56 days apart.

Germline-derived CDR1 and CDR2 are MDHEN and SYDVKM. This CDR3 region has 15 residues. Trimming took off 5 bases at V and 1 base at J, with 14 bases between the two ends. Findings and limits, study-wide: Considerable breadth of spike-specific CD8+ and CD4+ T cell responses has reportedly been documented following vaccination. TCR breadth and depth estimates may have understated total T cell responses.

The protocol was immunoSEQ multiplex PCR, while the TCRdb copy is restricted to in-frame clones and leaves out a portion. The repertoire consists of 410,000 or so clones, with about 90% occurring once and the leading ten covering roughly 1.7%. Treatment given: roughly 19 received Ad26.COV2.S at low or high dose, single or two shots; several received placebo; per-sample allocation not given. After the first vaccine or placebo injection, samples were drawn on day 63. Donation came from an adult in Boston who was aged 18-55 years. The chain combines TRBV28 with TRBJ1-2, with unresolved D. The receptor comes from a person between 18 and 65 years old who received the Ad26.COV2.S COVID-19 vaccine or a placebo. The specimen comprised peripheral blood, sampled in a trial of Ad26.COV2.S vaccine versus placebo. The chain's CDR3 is CASSRVVGSNYGYTF. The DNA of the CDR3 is TGTGCCAGCAGTAGGGTCGTGGGGAGTAACTATGGCTACACCTTC.